Sequencing of this T cell receptor beta chain was carried out in a study of blood T cell repertoires in COVID-19. Only in-frame clones appear in the TCRdb table, and some are missing; sequencing was by immunoSEQ multiplex PCR. Here the sample spans more than 110,000 clones, over 75% being singletons. The CDR3 contains 13 residues. The ends were cut back, 0 bases at V and 6 bases at J, with 5 bases in the middle. The source is a woman between 45 and 65 years old who had recovered from COVID-19. This chain uses TRBV12-3 or TRBV12-4 with TRBJ2-2, with D unclear. The source material was PBMCs or T cells enriched from blood (not recorded which). This CDR3 is CASSLARSGELFF. The CDR3 region has the DNA TGTGCCAGCAGTTTAGCGAGGTCCGGGGAGCTGTTTTTT.